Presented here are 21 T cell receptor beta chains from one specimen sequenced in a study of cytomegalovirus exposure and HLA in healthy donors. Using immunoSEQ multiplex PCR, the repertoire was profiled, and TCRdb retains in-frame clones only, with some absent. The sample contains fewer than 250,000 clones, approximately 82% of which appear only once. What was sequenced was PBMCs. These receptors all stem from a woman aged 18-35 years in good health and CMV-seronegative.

The CDR3 DNA follows: TGTGCCAGCAGTACCACCGACAGGGTTTTCGACGAGCAGTACTTC. This encodes CASSTTDRVFDEQYF. This rearrangement joins TRBV28 to TRBJ2-7; 7 bases line up with TRBD1. With 5 bases clipped from V and 5 bases from J, the junction kept 12 bases outside the gene matches. The CDR3 has 15 residues. Germline V gives CDR1 MDHEN, CDR2 SYDVKM.

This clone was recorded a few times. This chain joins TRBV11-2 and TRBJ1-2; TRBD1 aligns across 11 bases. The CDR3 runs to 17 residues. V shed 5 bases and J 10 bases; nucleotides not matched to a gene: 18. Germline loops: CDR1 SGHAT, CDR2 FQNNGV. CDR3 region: CASSPLHGGVGQGDYTF. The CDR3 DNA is TGTGCCAGCAGCCCCCTTCACGGAGGGGTGGGACAGGGGGACTACACCTTC.

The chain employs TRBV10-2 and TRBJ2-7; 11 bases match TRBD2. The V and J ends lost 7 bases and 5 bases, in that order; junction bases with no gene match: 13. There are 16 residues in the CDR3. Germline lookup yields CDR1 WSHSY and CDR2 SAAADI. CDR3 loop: CASNPLFSGRVNEQYF. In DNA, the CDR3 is TGCGCCAGCAATCCACTTTTTAGCGGGAGGGTGAACGAGCAGTACTTC.

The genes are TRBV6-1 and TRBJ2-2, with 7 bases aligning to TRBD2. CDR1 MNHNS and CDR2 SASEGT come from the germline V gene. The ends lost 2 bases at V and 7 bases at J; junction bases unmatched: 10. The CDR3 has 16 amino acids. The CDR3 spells CASSEFNGGGSGELFF. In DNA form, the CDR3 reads TGTGCCAGCAGTGAATTTAACGGCGGGGGTAGCGGGGAGCTGTTTTTT.

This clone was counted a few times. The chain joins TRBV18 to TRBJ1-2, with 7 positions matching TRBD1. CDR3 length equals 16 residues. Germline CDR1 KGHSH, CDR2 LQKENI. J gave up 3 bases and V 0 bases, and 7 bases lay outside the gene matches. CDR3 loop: CASSPPGRGGDYGYTF. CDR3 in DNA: TGTGCCAGCTCACCACCGGGCAGAGGGGGCGACTATGGCTACACCTTC.

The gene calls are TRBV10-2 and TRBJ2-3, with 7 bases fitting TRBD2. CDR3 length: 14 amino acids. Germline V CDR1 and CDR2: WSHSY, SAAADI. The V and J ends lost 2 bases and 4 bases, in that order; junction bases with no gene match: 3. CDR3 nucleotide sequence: TGCGCCAGCAGTGAGAGCGGGACGCCAGATACGCAGTATTTT. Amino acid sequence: CASSESGTPDTQYF.

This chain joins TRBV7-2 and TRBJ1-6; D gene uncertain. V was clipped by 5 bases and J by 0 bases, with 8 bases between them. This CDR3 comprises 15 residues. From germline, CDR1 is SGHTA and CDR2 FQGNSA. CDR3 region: CASSTGGSYNSPLHF. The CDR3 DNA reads TGTGCCAGCAGCACCGGTGGCTCCTATAATTCACCCCTCCACTTT.

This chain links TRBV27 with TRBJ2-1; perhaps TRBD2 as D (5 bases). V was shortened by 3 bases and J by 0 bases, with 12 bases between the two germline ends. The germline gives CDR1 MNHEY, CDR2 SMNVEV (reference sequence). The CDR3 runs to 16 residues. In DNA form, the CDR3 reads TGTGCCAGCAGTTTTGTGCGGGCTAGCTCCTACAATGAGCAGTTCTTC. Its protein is CASSFVRASSYNEQFF.

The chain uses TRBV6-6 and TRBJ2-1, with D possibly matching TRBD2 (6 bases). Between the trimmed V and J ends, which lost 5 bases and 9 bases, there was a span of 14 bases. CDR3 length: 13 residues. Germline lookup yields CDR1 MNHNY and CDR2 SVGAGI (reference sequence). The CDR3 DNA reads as TGTGCCAGCAGTCCGAGACTAGGCGGTGAGCAGTTCTTC. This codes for CASSPRLGGEQFF.

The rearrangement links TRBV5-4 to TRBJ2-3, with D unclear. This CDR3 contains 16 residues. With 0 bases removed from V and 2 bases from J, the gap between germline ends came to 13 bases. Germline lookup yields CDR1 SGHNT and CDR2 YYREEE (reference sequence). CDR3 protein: CASSLAGVRNTDTQYF. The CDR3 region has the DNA TGTGCCAGCAGCTTGGCTGGTGTCCGTAACACAGATACGCAGTATTTT.

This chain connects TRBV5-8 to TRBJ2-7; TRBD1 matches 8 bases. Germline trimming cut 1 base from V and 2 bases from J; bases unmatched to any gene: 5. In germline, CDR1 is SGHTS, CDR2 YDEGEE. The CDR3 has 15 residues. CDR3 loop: CASSLWGTGAYEQYF. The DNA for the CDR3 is TGTGCCAGCAGCTTGTGGGGGACAGGAGCCTACGAGCAGTACTTC.

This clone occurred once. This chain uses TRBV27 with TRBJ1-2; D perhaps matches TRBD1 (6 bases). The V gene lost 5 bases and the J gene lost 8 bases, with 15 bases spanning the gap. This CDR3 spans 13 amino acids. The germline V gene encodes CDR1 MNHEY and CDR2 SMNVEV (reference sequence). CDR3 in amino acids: CASSTGSWGGYTF. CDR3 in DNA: TGTGCCAGCAGTACAGGGTCTTGGGGAGGCTACACCTTC.

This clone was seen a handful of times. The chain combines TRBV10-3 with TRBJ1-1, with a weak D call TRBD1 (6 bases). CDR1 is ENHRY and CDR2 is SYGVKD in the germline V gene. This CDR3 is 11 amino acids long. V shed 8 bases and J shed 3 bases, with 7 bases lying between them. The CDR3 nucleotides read TGTGCCATCGCAGGGGACACTGAAGCTTTCTTT. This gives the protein CAIAGDTEAFF.

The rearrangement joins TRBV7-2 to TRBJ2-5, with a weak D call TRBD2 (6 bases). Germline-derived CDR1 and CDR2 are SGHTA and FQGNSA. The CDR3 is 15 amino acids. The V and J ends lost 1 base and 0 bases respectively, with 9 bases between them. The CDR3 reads CASSLVVADQETQYF. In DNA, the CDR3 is TGTGCCAGCAGCTTAGTAGTAGCGGACCAAGAGACCCAGTACTTC.

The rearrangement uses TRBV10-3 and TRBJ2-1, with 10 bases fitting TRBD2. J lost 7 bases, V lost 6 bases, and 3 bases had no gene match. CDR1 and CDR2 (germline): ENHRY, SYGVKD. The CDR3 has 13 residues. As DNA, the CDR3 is TGTGCCATCAGGGCGGGACTAGCGAATGAGCAGTTCTTC. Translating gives CAIRAGLANEQFF.

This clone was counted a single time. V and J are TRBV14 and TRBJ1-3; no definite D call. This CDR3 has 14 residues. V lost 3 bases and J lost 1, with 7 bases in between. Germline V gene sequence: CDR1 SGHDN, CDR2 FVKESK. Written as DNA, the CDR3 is TGTGCCAGCAGCCAGTGGGGATCTGGAAACACCATATATTTT. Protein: CASSQWGSGNTIYF.

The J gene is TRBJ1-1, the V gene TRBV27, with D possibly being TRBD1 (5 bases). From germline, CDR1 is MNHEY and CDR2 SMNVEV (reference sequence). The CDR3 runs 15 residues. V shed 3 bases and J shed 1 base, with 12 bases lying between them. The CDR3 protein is CASSFSRVSNTEAFF. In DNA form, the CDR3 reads TGTGCCAGCAGTTTCTCCAGGGTCTCGAACACTGAAGCTTTCTTT.

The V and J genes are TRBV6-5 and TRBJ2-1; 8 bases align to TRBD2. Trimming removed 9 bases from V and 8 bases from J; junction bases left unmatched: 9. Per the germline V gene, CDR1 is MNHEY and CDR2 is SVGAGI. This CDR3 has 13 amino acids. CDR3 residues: CASGTRSADEQFF. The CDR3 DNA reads TGTGCCAGTGGGACTAGGTCAGCCGATGAGCAGTTCTTC.

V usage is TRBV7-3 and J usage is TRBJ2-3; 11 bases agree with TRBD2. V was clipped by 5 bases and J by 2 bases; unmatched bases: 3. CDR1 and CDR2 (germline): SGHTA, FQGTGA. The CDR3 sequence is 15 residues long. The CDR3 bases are TGTGCCAGCAGCCTAGCGGGGGGAGCCACAGATACGCAGTATTTT. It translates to CASSLAGGATDTQYF.

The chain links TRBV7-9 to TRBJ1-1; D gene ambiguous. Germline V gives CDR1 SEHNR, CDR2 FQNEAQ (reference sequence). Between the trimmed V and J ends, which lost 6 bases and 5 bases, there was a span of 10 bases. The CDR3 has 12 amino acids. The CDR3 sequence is CASRAVGTEAFF. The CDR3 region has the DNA TGTGCCAGCAGAGCAGTCGGAACTGAAGCTTTCTTT.

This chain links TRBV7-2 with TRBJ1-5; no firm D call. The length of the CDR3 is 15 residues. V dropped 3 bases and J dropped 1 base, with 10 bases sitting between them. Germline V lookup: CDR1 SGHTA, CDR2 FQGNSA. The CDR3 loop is CASSFYSGSNQPQHF. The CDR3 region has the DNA TGTGCCAGCAGCTTCTACAGCGGGAGCAATCAGCCCCAGCATTTT. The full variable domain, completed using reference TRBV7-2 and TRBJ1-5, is GAGVSQSPSNKVTEKGKDVELRCDPISGHTALYWYRQSLGQGLEFLIYFQGNSAPDKSGLPSDRFSAERTGGSVSTLTIQRTQQEDSAVYLCASSFYSGSNQPQHFGDGTRLSIL.